A single T cell receptor (beta chain) is shown here with its context. The sample belongs to a study of blood T cell repertoires in COVID-19. Overall study context: Sites across the United States, Italy and Spain contributed samples from acute and convalescent COVID-19.

The germline gives CDR1 SGHRS, CDR2 YFSETQ. The J segment lost 2 bases and the V segment lost 4 bases, leaving 8 bases of the junction unmatched. The CDR3 runs 17 residues. Under the authors' procedure: Reference gene primer amplification in the assay estimated nucleated cell counts. Some clones are missing from TCRdb's copy, which holds only in-frame ones; the method was immunoSEQ multiplex PCR. V, J and clone size were drawn from that table, and D and trimming were deduced from the DNA. The sample records about 100,000 clones, 80% being singletons. Sequencing was done on a sample of peripheral blood. This sequence joins TRBV5-1 and TRBJ2-2; TRBD1 aligns across 10 bases. The receptor was derived from a man in his 70s with active or convalescent COVID-19. CDR3 DNA sequence: TGCGCCAGCAGCAGGGACAGGGGCGGTGGAAACACCGGGGAGCTGTTTTTT. This encodes CASSRDRGGGNTGELFF.